Detailed here is one TCR beta chain. The target antigen is unknown. This entry comes from a study of cytomegalovirus exposure and HLA in healthy donors. Whole-study findings and limits: HLA restriction was apparent for most CMV-associated TCR beta chains in a later analysis.

Likely unrecorded immune exposures existed in these nominally healthy donors. The ends were cut back, 4 bases at V and 0 bases at J, with 16 bases in the middle. The germline CDR1 and CDR2 sequences are SGHRS and YFSETQ. The CDR3 consists of 16 residues. The primer mix had 60 Vbeta and 13 Jbeta primers. The repertoire was sequenced with immunoSEQ multiplex PCR; TCRdb's copy has only in-frame clones and lacks some. The profile shows 35,000 or so clones, 81% of them singletons. This clonotype was obtained from a woman between 40 and 50 years old in good health and CMV-seronegative. The sequenced sample was PBMCs. The genes are TRBV5-1 and TRBJ1-1; unclear D gene. The CDR3 spells CASSKHTRDMNTEAFF. The CDR3 region has the DNA TGCGCCAGCAGCAAGCACACGCGTGACATGAACACTGAAGCTTTCTTT.